Presented here are 2 T cell receptor beta chains from one specimen sequenced in a study of blood T cell repertoires in COVID-19. The data were produced by immunoSEQ multiplex PCR, yet TCRdb's version contains in-frame clones alone and is incomplete. This table holds some 150,000 clones, around 85% found once. Sequencing was done on a sample of peripheral blood. These receptors all stem from a woman between 55 and 75 years old with COVID-19, enrolled during active disease.

The chain recombines TRBV19 with TRBJ1-1, with 10 bases matching TRBD1. The V gene's germline CDR1 is LNHDA and CDR2 SQIVND (reference sequence). CDR3 length equals 15 residues. J lost 6 bases, V lost 1 base, and 5 bases had no gene match. The CDR3 DNA is TGTGCCAGTAGTATAGGGACAGGGGGATTCCCTGAAGCTTTCTTT. Amino acids: CASSIGTGGFPEAFF.

The CDR3 sequence is CASSQERTSGGSKETQYF. CDR3 DNA sequence: TGTGCCAGCAGCCAAGAGCGGACTAGCGGGGGGTCCAAGGAGACCCAGTACTTC. The chain joins TRBV4-2 to TRBJ2-5; 14 nucleotides agree with TRBD2. With 0 bases clipped from V and 5 bases from J, the junction kept 8 bases outside the gene matches. This CDR3 comprises 18 residues. Germline assignment: CDR1 LGHNA and CDR2 YNFKEQ.